This TCR beta chain was documented in a study of blood T cell repertoires in COVID-19. About the research overall: Sites across the United States, Italy and Spain contributed samples from acute and convalescent COVID-19.

Germline assignment: CDR1 SGHRS and CDR2 YFSETQ. This CDR3 is 14 amino acids long. J lost 6 bases, V lost 5 bases, and 9 bases had no gene match. Generated by immunoSEQ multiplex PCR, the TCRdb table keeps only in-frame clones and is missing some. The sample yields under 300,000 clones, about 79% seen once. The clonotype comes from a woman between 40 and 55 years old who had recovered from COVID-19. The material sequenced was peripheral blood. V and J are TRBV5-1 and TRBJ2-7, with 9 bases aligning to TRBD1. CDR3 nucleotide sequence: TGCGCCAGCAGTCCCGGGACAGGGATGGGCGAGCAGTACTTC. It is translated as CASSPGTGMGEQYF.